This T cell receptor beta chain was sequenced in a study of chemoradiotherapy in HPV16-positive cancers. Across the study: A couple of HPV16-positive patients' cells yielded candidate HPV-specific clones and common motifs. General study points: Only a couple of HPV16-positive patients supplied the functional HPV-specificity definition. Candidate HPV-specific clones and E7-related TCR motifs grew in tumor during treatment.

This clone was seen more than once but under ten times. Its antigen remains unidentified. The data were produced by immunoSEQ multiplex PCR, yet TCRdb's version contains in-frame clones alone and is incomplete. The profile shows about 4,000 clones, more than 70% of them singletons. V trimming: 2 bases; J trimming: 5 bases; junction bases outside the gene matches: 6. Looked up from germline, CDR1 is MNHNS and CDR2 is SASEGT. CDR3 length: 15 residues. Sample acquisition took place from a patient who underwent chemoradiotherapy. The chain links TRBV6-1 to TRBJ1-5, with 7 bases aligning to TRBD1. The clonotype was recovered from a human donor with HPV-associated anogenital cancer. CDR3 sequence (DNA): TGTGCCAGCAGTGAAAGGGACAGACTCTATCAGCCCCAGCATTTT. Translated: CASSERDRLYQPQHF.